Reported below is one T cell receptor beta chain. Sequenced by immunoSEQ multiplex PCR; TCRdb stores in-frame clones only, minus some. Among 490,000 or so clones listed, less than 80% were seen once. This specimen comes from a study of shared clonotypes between healthy human individuals. CDR3 length: 15 residues. Germline assignment: CDR1 SGHRS and CDR2 YFSETQ. After removal of 3 bases from V and 4 bases from J, the junction contained 5 bases not matched to a gene. The donor population consisted of healthy HIV-negative adults with no recent acute infections or vaccinations. V is TRBV5-1 and J is TRBJ2-2, with TRBD2 matching over 8 bases. The sample comprised PBMCs. The clonotype was recovered from a woman in her thirties or forties in good health. Some clones in this sample may be carry-over from other donors' samples. CDR3 sequence: CASSSGGTSTGELFF. As DNA, the CDR3 is TGCGCCAGCAGCTCTGGGGGGACTAGCACCGGGGAGCTGTTTTTT.